This T cell receptor (beta chain) was profiled in a study of blood T cell repertoires in COVID-19. In the study overall: Spain, Italy and the United States supplied samples that represented acute and convalescent COVID-19. Sources were T cells, B-cell-depleted T cells, or PBMCs; the material itself was cDNA or gDNA.

Seattle's enrolled individuals joined amid active infection and were then monitored longitudinally. A few counts support this clone. This CDR3 is 13 amino acids long. The germline V and J ends were trimmed by 10 bases and 1 base, with 13 bases remaining between them. The germline gives CDR1 MNHEY, CDR2 SVGAGI. Methods used by the authors: The authors estimated nucleated cell counts from reference gene primer amplification. The data were produced by immunoSEQ multiplex PCR, yet TCRdb's version contains in-frame clones alone and is incomplete. V, J and clone size were drawn from that table, and D and trimming were deduced from the DNA. The sample consists of fewer than 200,000 clones, about 88% of them appearing once.

The chain joins TRBV6-5 to TRBJ1-1; D not certain. Input material: peripheral blood. This sequence originates from a woman aged 55-70 years with COVID-19, enrolled during active disease. The CDR3 region is CATSSRGNTEAFF. The CDR3 DNA sequence: TGTGCCACCAGCTCCCGGGGGAACACTGAAGCTTTCTTT.